The 25 T cell receptor beta chains presented below share a single source sample, sequenced in a study of T cells in Graves' hyperthyroidism and ophthalmopathy. RNA transcripts were the template for amplifying TCR beta CDR3 regions. The HTBI set primed first-round TCR CDR3 RT-PCR. TCRdb itself ran the multiplex PCR reads through MiXCR, one entry per CDR3 protein. This sample carries some 300,000 distinct CDR3 sequences, around 16% of them seen once, and the ten largest clones take around 34%. The sample taken for sequencing was blood. The receptors shown here come from a man between 25 and 39 years old with Graves' hyperthyroidism.

This clonotype was observed a few times. This chain connects TRBV6-2 or TRBV6-3 to TRBJ2-3; D is perhaps TRBD1 (6 bases). Per the germline V gene, CDR1 is MNHEY and CDR2 is SVGEGT. Trimming took off 9 bases at V and 2 bases at J, with 12 bases between the two ends. The CDR3 loop spans 13 amino acids. CDR3 sequence: CASTGTTTDTQYF. The CDR3 DNA reads TGTGCCAGTACCGGGACAACCACAGATACGCAGTATTTT.

The sample holds many counts of this clonotype. This rearrangement joins TRBV20-1 to TRBJ1-2; 7 bases are a match to TRBD1. The CDR3 runs to 13 residues. In germline, CDR1 is DFQATT, CDR2 SNEGSKA (reference sequence). V was clipped by 5 bases and J by 6 bases; unmatched bases: 9. The CDR3 DNA is TGCAGTGCTGCGGGAGACAGGGCGAATGGCTACACCTTC. Its translation is CSAAGDRANGYTF.

In this sample, this clonotype turned up a few times. The chain employs TRBV6-1 and TRBJ2-2, with 9 bases identical to TRBD2. Germline CDR1 is MNHNS and CDR2 is SASEGT. V was clipped by 2 bases and J by 4 bases; unmatched bases: 5. This CDR3 spans 16 amino acids. CDR3 protein: CASSEFGSGSTGELFF. CDR3 DNA: TGTGCCAGCAGTGAATTCGGTAGCGGGAGCACCGGGGAGCTGTTTTTT.

The chain uses TRBV5-5 and TRBJ1-4; tentative D call: TRBD1 (5 bases). The germline V gene has CDR1 SGHKS and CDR2 YYEKEE (reference sequence). V lost 4 bases and J 8 bases, leaving 24 bases between the germline ends. This CDR3 has 17 amino acids. CDR3 nucleotide sequence: TGTGCCAGCAGCACAGCCGGGACCCAAGCCTCTTACGAAAAACTGTTTTTT. Translated, it gives CASSTAGTQASYEKLFF.

CDR3 residues: CASSSGQGFSPQHF. DNA for the CDR3: TGTGCCAGCAGCTCGGGACAGGGGTTTTCGCCCCAGCATTTT. The chain uses TRBV5-5 and TRBJ1-5, with TRBD1 matching 10 bases. The germline V gene encodes CDR1 SGHKS and CDR2 YYEKEE (reference sequence). V dropped 3 bases and J dropped 9; count of bases not matched to a gene: 6. CDR3 length equals 14 residues.

This clonotype appeared a few times. This rearrangement joins TRBV6-1 to TRBJ2-5; TRBD2 agrees at 8 bases. Per the germline V gene, CDR1 is MNHNS and CDR2 is SASEGT. CDR3 length: 15 amino acids. J lost 0 bases, V lost 10 bases, and 10 bases had no gene match. DNA for the CDR3: TGTGCCACTTCCTCCCCGGGGGGGGACCAAGAGACCCAGTACTTC. Encoded protein: CATSSPGGDQETQYF.

Ten or more counts support this clonotype. This chain uses TRBV28 with TRBJ1-1; D gene unclear. V lost 1 base to trimming and J lost 7 bases, with 7 bases between them. From germline, CDR1 is MDHEN and CDR2 SYDVKM. CDR3 length equals 12 residues. CDR3 DNA sequence: TGTGCCAGCAGTTTATTCTCTCTTGAAGCTTTCTTT. Translating it yields CASSLFSLEAFF.

The table lists this clonotype with many counts. The chain joins TRBV28 to TRBJ1-2; D is uncertain. Trimming cost V 1 base and J 0 bases, with 12 bases left between them. Germline V lookup: CDR1 MDHEN, CDR2 SYDVKM. The CDR3 has 16 residues. The CDR3: CASSLLPEPTNYGYTF. Here the CDR3 DNA reads TGTGCCAGCAGTTTATTGCCGGAACCAACTAACTATGGCTACACCTTC.

This clonotype has only a few counts. The V gene is TRBV20-1, the J gene TRBJ2-3; D may be TRBD2 (5 bases). The V gene lost 2 bases and the J gene lost 8 bases, with 20 bases spanning the gap. Germline loops: CDR1 DFQATT, CDR2 SNEGSKA (reference sequence). CDR3 length: 15 amino acids. The CDR3 nucleotides are TGCAGTGCTAGAAATATGGACGGGTTCGGGGTTACGCAGTATTTT. Translated: CSARNMDGFGVTQYF.

This clonotype was observed once. The V and J genes are TRBV6-5 and TRBJ2-1; TRBD2 agrees at 7 bases. Germline trimming cut 3 bases from V and 10 bases from J; bases unmatched to any gene: 9. From germline, CDR1 is MNHEY and CDR2 SVGAGI. The CDR3 runs to 14 residues. CDR3 region: CASSYPSGKSEQFF. CDR3 nucleotides: TGTGCCAGCAGTTATCCTAGCGGCAAAAGCGAGCAGTTCTTC.

This clonotype was observed at least ten times. The rearrangement uses TRBV5-1 and TRBJ1-1, with a weak D call TRBD1 (5 bases). The germline CDR1 and CDR2 sequences are SGHRS and YFSETQ. With 6 bases removed from V and 4 bases from J, the gap between germline ends came to 7 bases. This CDR3 is built from 11 residues. CDR3 protein: CASTGGTEAFF. The CDR3 region has the DNA TGCGCCAGCACCGGGGGCACTGAAGCTTTCTTT.

Concerning this clonotype: One junction end does not reproduce the germline sequence, and a read error may be involved. The V gene is TRBV12-3 or TRBV12-4, the J gene TRBJ2-1; a possible D gene is TRBD1 (6 bases). There are 15 residues in the CDR3. CDR3 nucleotides: TGTGCCAGCAGTCGACAGGAGAGCTCCTACGATGAGCAGTTCTTC. Protein: CASSRQESSYDEQFF.

Only a few counts were recorded for this clonotype. The chain is built from TRBV28 and TRBJ2-5; possibly TRBD1 or TRBD2 for D (5 bases each). The CDR3 sequence is 18 residues long. Trimming took 11 bases from V and 0 from J, leaving 28 bases between them. Germline V gene data show CDR1 as MDHEN and CDR2 as SYDVKM. CDR3 residues: CAGNPLGETATYQETQYF. Here the CDR3 DNA reads TGTGCCGGCAATCCCCTGGGAGAGACAGCCACGTACCAAGAGACCCAGTACTTC.

In its sample, this clonotype was seen a few times. The V gene is TRBV24-1, the J gene TRBJ1-6, with 7 bases fitting TRBD1. The CDR3 totals 9 residues. CDR1 and CDR2 (germline): KGHDR, SFDVKD. V shed 11 bases, J shed 15 bases, and the junction held 3 bases outside the gene matches. The CDR3 bases are TGTGCCAGACAGGGTCGCCTCCACTTT. Encoded protein: CARQGRLHF.

The chain links TRBV19 to TRBJ1-2; no definite D call. This CDR3 comprises 12 residues. V lost 6 bases, J lost 3 bases, and 8 bases lay in between. Germline assignment: CDR1 LNHDA and CDR2 SQIVND (reference sequence). CDR3 in amino acids: CASSRSDYGYTF. CDR3 DNA: TGTGCCAGTAGCAGATCTGACTATGGCTACACCTTC.

The chain is built from TRBV7-9 and TRBJ1-1; D is ambiguous. This CDR3 is built from 17 residues. Germline V lookup: CDR1 SEHNR, CDR2 FQNEAQ (reference sequence). The V end lost 1 base, the J end lost 8 bases, and 23 bases lay between the germline ends. CDR3 coding DNA: TGTGCCAGCAGCTTAGTTGAGGGTGGAGATCCGCGGATCGAAGCTTTCTTT. The encoded protein is CASSLVEGGDPRIEAFF.

This clonotype was detected many times. The rearrangement uses TRBV3-1 and TRBJ1-1, with a tentative D call TRBD1 (6 bases). Trimming stripped 4 bases from V and 6 bases from J, with 15 bases between. CDR3 length equals 14 residues. CDR1 is LGHDT and CDR2 is YNNKEL in the germline V gene (reference sequence). The CDR3 coding sequence is TGTGCCAGCAGCCCCAAAGGGGGATTCGCTGAAGCTTTCTTT. Protein sequence: CASSPKGGFAEAFF.

This clonotype turned up a few times. The chain joins TRBV7-9 to TRBJ2-7; D remains ambiguous. Germline CDR1 and CDR2: SEHNR and FQNEAQ (reference sequence). The V end was cut by 5 bases, the J end by 5 bases, with 10 bases between. This CDR3 contains 12 residues. The CDR3 DNA reads as TGTGCCAGCAGCCGAGAGTGGGACGAGCAGTACTTC. As protein: CASSREWDEQYF.

The rearrangement joins TRBV5-4 to TRBJ1-1; the D gene is possibly TRBD1 (5 bases). V was trimmed by 0 bases and J by 4 bases, leaving 7 bases between them. CDR3 length: 13 residues. CDR1 and CDR2 (germline): SGHNT, YYREEE (reference sequence). The DNA for the CDR3 is TGTGCCAGCAGCTTGGAGGGGTTCACTGAAGCTTTCTTT. It is translated as CASSLEGFTEAFF.

The chain is built from TRBV6-1 and TRBJ1-2; D ambiguous. V lost 6 bases and J lost 7, with 12 bases in between. Germline lookup yields CDR1 MNHNS and CDR2 SASEGT. The CDR3 runs 12 residues. Here the CDR3 reads CASSPTGCGYTF. The CDR3 nucleotides are TGTGCCAGCAGCCCGACCGGCTGTGGCTACACCTTC.

This clonotype has ten or more counts. The CDR3 nucleotides are TGTGCCAGCAGTTACTACGGGAACTATGGCTACACCTTC. Protein product: CASSYYGNYGYTF. V gene TRBV6-8 combines with J gene TRBJ1-2; no clear D gene. Looked up from germline, CDR1 is MNHGY and CDR2 is SAAAGT. Trimming cost V 1 base and J 2 bases, with 5 bases left between them. CDR3 length: 13 residues.

This clonotype was seen many times. The V gene is TRBV12-3 or TRBV12-4, the J gene TRBJ1-2, with 7 bases aligning to TRBD1. This CDR3 contains 17 residues. V was clipped by 2 bases and J by 5 bases; unmatched bases: 14. The CDR3 here is CASSLNRRSAGGYGYTF. The CDR3 DNA is TGTGCCAGCAGTTTAAATCGTAGGAGTGCAGGGGGGTATGGCTACACCTTC.

This sequence joins TRBV28 and TRBJ2-1, with D hard to call. V was trimmed by 0 bases and J by 0 bases, leaving 9 bases between them. The CDR3 contains 16 residues. CDR1 is MDHEN and CDR2 is SYDVKM in the germline V gene. Here the CDR3 reads CASSLWSRNSYNEQFF. CDR3 bases: TGTGCCAGCAGTTTATGGTCGAGGAACTCCTACAATGAGCAGTTCTTC.

There are many counts of this clonotype. V and J are TRBV7-8 and TRBJ2-7, with D tentatively TRBD1 or TRBD2 (7 bases each). V dropped 5 bases and J dropped 1 base, with 15 bases sitting between them. Per the germline V gene, CDR1 is SGHVS and CDR2 is FQNEAQ. The CDR3 has 15 residues. CDR3 nucleotide sequence: TGTGCCAGCAGCGAGCGGGACAGCTCGTCCTACGAGCAGTACTTC. Residues: CASSERDSSSYEQYF.

The table lists this clonotype with many counts. This chain connects TRBV12-3 or TRBV12-4 to TRBJ2-5; D is possibly TRBD1 (5 bases). This CDR3 spans 15 amino acids. V was pared by 4 bases and J by 5 bases, with 17 bases between. CDR3 in amino acids: CASSSTDSYRETQYF. The CDR3, as DNA: TGTGCCAGCAGTTCGACAGACAGTTACAGGGAGACCCAGTACTTC.